This TCR beta chain originates from a study of blood T cell repertoires in COVID-19. Study in general: Collection of acute and convalescent COVID-19 samples took place in the United States, Italy and Spain. The cDNA or gDNA used as material had been derived from T cells, B-cell-depleted T cells, or PBMCs.

This clone showed up just a few times. As processed by the authors: The authors estimated nucleated cell counts from reference gene primer amplification. The table came from immunoSEQ multiplex PCR; TCRdb's copy has only in-frame clones and leaves some out. That table furnishes V, J and clone size, whereas the DNA furnished D and trimming. The top ten hold approximately 6.7% of the sample, which has about 190,000 clones, 75% to 90% seen once. The CDR3 runs 15 residues. The V end was cut by 4 bases, the J end by 9 bases, with 19 bases between. Per germline, CDR1 SGHTA and CDR2 FQGNSA. The TCR originated in a man aged 40-49 years with acute or convalescent COVID-19. Specimen: peripheral blood. V is TRBV7-2 and J is TRBJ2-1, with D possibly being TRBD2 (6 bases). The CDR3 nucleotides read TGTGCCAGCAGCTCTTCCGGGACTCGAGGTGGTGAGCAGTTCTTC. It yields the protein CASSSSGTRGGEQFF.